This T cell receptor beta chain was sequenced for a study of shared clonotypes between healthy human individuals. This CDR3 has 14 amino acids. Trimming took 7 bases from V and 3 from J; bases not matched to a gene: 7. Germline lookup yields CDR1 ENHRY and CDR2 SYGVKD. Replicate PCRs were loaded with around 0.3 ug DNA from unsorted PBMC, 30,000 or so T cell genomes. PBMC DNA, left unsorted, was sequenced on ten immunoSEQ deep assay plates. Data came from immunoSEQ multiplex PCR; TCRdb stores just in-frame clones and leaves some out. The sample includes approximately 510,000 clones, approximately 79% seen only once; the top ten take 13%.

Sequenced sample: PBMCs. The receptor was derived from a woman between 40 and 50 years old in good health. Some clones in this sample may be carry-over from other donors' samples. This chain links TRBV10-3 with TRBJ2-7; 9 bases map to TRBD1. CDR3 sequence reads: CAIKGTGPIYEQYF. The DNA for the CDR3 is TGTGCCATCAAGGGGACAGGGCCCATCTACGAGCAGTACTTC.